This entry concerns a single T cell receptor beta chain. The antigen remains unidentified. The data stem from a study of T cells in localized non-small cell lung cancer. Study findings and constraints: Sequence data derive from only one tumor region, so heterogeneity remains possible. A denser population of T cells in blood accompanied longer overall survival.

CDR1 SGHTA and CDR2 FQGNSA come from the germline V gene. The V end was cut by 4 bases, the J end by 11 bases, with 20 bases between. This CDR3 is built from 14 residues. This table comes from immunoSEQ multiplex PCR, and its TCRdb copy is limited to in-frame clones, with some not included. Found here are some 21,000 clones, around 90% of them singletons; the top ten hold around 4%. The source is a male donor older than 55 with stage I squamous cell lung carcinoma. This material consisted of peripheral blood, taken before any cancer treatment. The chain carries TRBV7-2 and TRBJ1-1; D is perhaps TRBD1 (6 bases). CDR3 nucleotide sequence: TGTGCCAGCAGCTACCCCTTCGGGGGGCGCGGGGCTTTCTTT. This encodes CASSYPFGGRGAFF. Complete variable domain (other parts from reference TRBV7-2 and TRBJ1-1): GAGVSQSPSNKVTEKGKDVELRCDPISGHTALYWYRQSLGQGLEFLIYFQGNSAPDKSGLPSDRFSAERTGGSVSTLTIQRTQQEDSAVYLCASSYPFGGRGAFFGQGTRLTVV.